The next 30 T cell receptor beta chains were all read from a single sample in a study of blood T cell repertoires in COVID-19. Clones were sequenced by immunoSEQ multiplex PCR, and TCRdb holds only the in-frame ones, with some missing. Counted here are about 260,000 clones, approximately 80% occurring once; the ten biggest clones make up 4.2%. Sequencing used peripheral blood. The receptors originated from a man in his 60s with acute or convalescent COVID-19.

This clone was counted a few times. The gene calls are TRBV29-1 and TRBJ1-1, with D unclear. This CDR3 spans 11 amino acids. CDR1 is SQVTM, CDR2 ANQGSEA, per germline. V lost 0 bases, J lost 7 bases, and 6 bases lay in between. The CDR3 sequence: CSVEERFEAFF. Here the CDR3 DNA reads TGCAGCGTTGAAGAGCGGTTTGAAGCTTTCTTT.

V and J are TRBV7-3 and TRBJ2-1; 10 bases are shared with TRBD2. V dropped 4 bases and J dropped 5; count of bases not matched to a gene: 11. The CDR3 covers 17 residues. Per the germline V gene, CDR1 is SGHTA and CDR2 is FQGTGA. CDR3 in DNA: TGTGCCAGCAGCTATATAGCGGGGGGTATCCAAAACAATGAGCAGTTCTTC. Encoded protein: CASSYIAGGIQNNEQFF. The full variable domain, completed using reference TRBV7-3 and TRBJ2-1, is GAGVSQTPSNKVTEKGKYVELRCDPISGHTALYWYRQSLGQGPEFLIYFQGTGAADDSGLPNDRFFAVRPEGSVSTLKIQRTERGDSAVYLCASSYIAGGIQNNEQFFGPGTRLTVL.

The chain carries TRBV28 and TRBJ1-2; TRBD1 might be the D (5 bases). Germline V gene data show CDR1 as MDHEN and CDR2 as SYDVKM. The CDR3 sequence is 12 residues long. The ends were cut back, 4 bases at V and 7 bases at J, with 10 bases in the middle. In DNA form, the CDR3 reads TGTGCCAGCAGTTACCCACAGGTTGGCTACACCTTC. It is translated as CASSYPQVGYTF.

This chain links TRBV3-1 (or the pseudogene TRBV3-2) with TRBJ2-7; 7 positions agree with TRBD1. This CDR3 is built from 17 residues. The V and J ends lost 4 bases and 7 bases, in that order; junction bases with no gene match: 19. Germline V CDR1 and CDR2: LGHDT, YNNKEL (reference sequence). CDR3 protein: CASSRNQLGDRRLEQYF. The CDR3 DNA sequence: TGTGCCAGCAGCCGAAACCAGCTGGGGGACAGACGGTTAGAGCAGTACTTC.

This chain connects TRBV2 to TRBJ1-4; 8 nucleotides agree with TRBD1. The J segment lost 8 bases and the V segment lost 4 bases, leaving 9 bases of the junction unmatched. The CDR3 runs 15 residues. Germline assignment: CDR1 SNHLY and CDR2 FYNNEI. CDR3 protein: CASSGSGGAREKLFF. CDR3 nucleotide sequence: TGTGCCAGCAGTGGGTCAGGGGGCGCTAGGGAAAAACTGTTTTTT.

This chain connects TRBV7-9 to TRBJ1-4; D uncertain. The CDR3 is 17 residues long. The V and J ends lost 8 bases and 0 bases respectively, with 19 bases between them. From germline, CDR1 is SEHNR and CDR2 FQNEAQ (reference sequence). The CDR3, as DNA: TGTGCCAGCGCCCTAGGGCCGGGATCTGCAACTAATGAAAAACTGTTTTTT. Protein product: CASALGPGSATNEKLFF.

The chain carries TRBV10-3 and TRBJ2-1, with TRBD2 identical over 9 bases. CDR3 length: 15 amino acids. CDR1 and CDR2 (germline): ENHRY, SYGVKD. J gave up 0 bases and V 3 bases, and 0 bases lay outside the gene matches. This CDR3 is CAISDSGSSYNEQFF. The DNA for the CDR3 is TGTGCCATCAGTGATAGCGGGAGCTCCTACAATGAGCAGTTCTTC.

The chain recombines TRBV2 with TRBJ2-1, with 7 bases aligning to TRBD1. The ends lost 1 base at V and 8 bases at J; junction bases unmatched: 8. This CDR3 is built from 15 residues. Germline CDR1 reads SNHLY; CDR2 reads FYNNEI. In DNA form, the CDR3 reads TGTGCCAGCAGTGAAGAACAGGGGATTAGCGATGAGCAGTTCTTC. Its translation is CASSEEQGISDEQFF.

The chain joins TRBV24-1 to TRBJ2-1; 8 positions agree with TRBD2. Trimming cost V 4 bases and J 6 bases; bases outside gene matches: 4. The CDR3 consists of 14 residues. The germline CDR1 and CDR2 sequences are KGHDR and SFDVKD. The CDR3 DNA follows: TGTGCCACCAGTGACACGGGGGGGGGCAATGAGCAGTTCTTC. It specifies CATSDTGGGNEQFF.

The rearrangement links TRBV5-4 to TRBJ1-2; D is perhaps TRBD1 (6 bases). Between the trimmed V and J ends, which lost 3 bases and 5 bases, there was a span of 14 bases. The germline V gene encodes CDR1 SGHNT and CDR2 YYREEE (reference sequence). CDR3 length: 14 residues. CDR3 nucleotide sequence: TGTGCCAGCAGCTCACAGGGAAGCCCTTATGGCTACACCTTC. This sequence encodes CASSSQGSPYGYTF. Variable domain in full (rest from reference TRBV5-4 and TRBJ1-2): ETGVTQSPTHLIKTRGQQVTLRCSSQSGHNTVSWYQQALGQGPQFIFQYYREEENGRGNFPPRFSGLQFPNYSSELNVNALELDDSALYLCASSSQGSPYGYTFGSGTRLTVV.

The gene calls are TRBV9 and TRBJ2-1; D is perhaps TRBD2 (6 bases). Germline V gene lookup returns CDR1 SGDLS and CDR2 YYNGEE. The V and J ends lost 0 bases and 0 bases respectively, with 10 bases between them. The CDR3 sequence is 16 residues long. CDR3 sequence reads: CASSVAGGISYNEQFF. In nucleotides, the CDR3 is TGTGCCAGCAGCGTAGCCGGGGGTATCTCCTACAATGAGCAGTTCTTC.

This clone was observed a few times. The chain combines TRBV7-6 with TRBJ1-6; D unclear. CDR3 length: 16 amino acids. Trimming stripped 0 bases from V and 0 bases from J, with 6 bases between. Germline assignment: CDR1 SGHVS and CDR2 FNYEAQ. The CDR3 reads CASSLARSSYNSPLHF. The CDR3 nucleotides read TGTGCCAGCAGCTTAGCAAGGAGCTCCTATAATTCACCCCTCCACTTT.

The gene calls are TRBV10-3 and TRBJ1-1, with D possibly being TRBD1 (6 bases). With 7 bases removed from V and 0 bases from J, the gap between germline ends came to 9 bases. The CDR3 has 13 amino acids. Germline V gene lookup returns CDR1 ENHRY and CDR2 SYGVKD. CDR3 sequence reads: CAIIGQLNTEAFF. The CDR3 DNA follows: TGTGCCATCATCGGACAGTTGAACACTGAAGCTTTCTTT.

CDR3 DNA: TGTGCCAGTAGTATTTACACCACAGATACGCAGTATTTT. Amino acids: CASSIYTTDTQYF. The rearrangement links TRBV19 to TRBJ2-3; D is undetermined. Deletions cut 3 bases from V and 2 bases from J, with 6 bases between. Germline assignment: CDR1 LNHDA and CDR2 SQIVND (reference sequence). The CDR3 consists of 13 residues. Variable domain in full (rest from reference TRBV19 and TRBJ2-3): DGGITQSPKYLFRKEGQNVTLSCEQNLNHDAMYWYRQDPGQGLRLIYYSQIVNDFQKGDIAEGYSVSREKKESFPLTVTSAQKNPTAFYLCASSIYTTDTQYFGPGTRLTVL.

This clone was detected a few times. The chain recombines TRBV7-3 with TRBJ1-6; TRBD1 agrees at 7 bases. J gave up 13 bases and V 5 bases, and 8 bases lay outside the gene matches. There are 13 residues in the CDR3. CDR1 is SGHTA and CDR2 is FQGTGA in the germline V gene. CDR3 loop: CASSPQGGGPLHF. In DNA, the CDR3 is TGTGCCAGCAGCCCTCAGGGGGGCGGCCCCCTCCACTTT.

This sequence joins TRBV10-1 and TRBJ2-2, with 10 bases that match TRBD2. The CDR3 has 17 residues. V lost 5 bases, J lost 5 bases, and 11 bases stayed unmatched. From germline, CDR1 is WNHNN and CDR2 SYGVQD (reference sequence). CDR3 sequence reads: CASSRVAGGGNTGELFF. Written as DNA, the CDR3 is TGCGCCAGCAGTCGGGTAGCGGGAGGTGGTAATACCGGGGAGCTGTTTTTT.

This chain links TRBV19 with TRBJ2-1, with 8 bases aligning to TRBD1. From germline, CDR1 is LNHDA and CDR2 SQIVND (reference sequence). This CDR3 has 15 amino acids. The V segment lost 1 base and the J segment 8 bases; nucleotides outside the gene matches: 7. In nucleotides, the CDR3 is TGTGCCAGTAGTATAGGGCAGGGGGCGAGTTATGAGCAGTTCTTC. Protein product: CASSIGQGASYEQFF.

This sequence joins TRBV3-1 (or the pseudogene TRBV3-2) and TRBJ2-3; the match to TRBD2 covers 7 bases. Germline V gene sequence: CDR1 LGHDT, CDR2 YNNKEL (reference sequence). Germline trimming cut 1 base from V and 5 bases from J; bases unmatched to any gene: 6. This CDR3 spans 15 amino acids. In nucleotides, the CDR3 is TGTGCCAGCAGCCAAGGGGGGGGGTCAGGAGATACGCAGTATTTT. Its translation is CASSQGGGSGDTQYF.

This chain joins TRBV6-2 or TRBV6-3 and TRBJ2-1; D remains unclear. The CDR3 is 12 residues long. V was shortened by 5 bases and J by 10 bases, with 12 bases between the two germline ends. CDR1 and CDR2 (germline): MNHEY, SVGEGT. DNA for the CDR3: TGTGCCAGCAGTCCACAATTCAGGGAGCAGTTCTTC. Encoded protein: CASSPQFREQFF.

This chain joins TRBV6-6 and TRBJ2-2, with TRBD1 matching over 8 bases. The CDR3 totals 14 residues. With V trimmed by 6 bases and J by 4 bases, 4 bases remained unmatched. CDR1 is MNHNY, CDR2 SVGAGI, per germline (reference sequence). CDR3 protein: CASRTQGVTGELFF. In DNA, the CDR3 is TGTGCCAGCAGGACACAGGGGGTCACCGGGGAGCTGTTTTTT.

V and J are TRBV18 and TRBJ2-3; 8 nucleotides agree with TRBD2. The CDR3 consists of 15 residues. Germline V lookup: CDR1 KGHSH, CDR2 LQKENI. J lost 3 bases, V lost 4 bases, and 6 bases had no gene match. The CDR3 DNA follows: TGTGCCAGCTCACGGTACGCTAGCGGGACAGATACGCAGTATTTT. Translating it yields CASSRYASGTDTQYF.

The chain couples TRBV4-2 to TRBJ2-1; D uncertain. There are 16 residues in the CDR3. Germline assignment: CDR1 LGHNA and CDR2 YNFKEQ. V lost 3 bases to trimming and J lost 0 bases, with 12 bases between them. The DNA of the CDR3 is TGTGCCAGCAGCCAGGGCATCCCAAGCTCCTACAATGAGCAGTTCTTC. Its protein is CASSQGIPSSYNEQFF.

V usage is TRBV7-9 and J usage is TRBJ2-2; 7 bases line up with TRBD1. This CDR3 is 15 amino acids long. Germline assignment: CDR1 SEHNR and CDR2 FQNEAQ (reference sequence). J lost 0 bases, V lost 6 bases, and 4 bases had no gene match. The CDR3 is CASRTGTANTGELFF. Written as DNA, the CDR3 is TGTGCCAGCAGAACCGGGACAGCGAACACCGGGGAGCTGTTTTTT.

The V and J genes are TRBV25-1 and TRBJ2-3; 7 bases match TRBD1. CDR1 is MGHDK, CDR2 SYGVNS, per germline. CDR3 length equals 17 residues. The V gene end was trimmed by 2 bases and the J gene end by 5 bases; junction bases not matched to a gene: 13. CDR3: CASSEEVGQVVIDTQYF. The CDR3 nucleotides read TGTGCCAGCAGTGAAGAGGTAGGACAGGTGGTTATAGATACGCAGTATTTT.

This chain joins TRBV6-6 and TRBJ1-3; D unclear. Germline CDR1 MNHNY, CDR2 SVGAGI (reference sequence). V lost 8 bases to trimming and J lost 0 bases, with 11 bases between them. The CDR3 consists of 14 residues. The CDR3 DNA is TGTGCCAGCCGGGAGAACCTCTCTGGAAACACCATATATTTT. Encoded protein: CASRENLSGNTIYF.

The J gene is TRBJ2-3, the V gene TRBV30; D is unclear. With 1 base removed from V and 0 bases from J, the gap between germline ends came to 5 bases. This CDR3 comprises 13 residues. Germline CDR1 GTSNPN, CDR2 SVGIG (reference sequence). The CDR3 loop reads CAWSGASTDTQYF. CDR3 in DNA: TGTGCCTGGAGTGGCGCTAGCACAGATACGCAGTATTTT.

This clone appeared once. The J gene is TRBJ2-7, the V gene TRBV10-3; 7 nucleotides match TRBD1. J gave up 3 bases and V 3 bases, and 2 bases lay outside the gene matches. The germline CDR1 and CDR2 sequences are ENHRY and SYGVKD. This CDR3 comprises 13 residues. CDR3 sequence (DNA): TGTGCCATCAGTGATACAGGGGACTACGAGCAGTACTTC. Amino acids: CAISDTGDYEQYF.

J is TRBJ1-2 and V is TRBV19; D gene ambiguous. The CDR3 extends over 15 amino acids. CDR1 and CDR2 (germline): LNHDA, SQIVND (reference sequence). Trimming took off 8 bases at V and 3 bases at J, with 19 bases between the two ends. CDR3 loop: CASSFPGLSDYGYTF. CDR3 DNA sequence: TGTGCCAGTTCTTTCCCGGGTTTGAGTGACTATGGCTACACCTTC.

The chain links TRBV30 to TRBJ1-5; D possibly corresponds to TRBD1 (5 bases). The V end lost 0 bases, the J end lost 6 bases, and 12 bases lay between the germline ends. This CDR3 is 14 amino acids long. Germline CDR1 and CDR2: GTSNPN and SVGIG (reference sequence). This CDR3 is CAWSVLGGAQPQHF. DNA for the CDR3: TGTGCCTGGAGTGTACTGGGTGGGGCTCAGCCCCAGCATTTT.

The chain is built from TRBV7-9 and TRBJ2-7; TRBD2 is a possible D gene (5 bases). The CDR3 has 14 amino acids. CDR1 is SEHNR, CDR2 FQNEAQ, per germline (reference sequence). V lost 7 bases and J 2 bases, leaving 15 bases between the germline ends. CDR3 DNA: TGTGCCAGCATATCAGCGGTACGACCCTACGAGCAGTACTTC. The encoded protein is CASISAVRPYEQYF.